The entry that follows covers one T cell receptor (beta chain) sequence. Germline V gives CDR1 SGHVS, CDR2 FNYEAQ. Trimming shortened V by 4 bases and J by 4 bases, and 6 bases separated the two germline ends. This CDR3 comprises 12 residues. The data derive from a study of blood T cell repertoires in COVID-19. Study-wide background: Donors in the United States, Italy and Spain gave samples during acute or convalescent COVID-19. The analysed material was cDNA or gDNA that came from T cells, B-cell-depleted T cells, or PBMCs.

Study processing details: Amplification with reference gene primers provided the estimates of nucleated cell counts. Profiling relied on immunoSEQ multiplex PCR, and the TCRdb table lists in-frame clones only, not all of them. That table supplies the V and J calls and clone size; D and trimming were determined from the DNA. The sample records fewer than 25,000 clones, around 87% being singletons. This sequence joins TRBV7-6 and TRBJ2-3; TRBD2 might be the D (5 bases). Material: peripheral blood. This sequence was found in a human donor with active COVID-19. The donor label of this sample is uncertain. CDR3 sequence: CASSYSADTQYF. CDR3 DNA sequence: TGTGCCAGCAGCTATAGCGCAGATACGCAGTATTTT.